This T cell receptor beta chain was recorded in a study of OX40 agonist ivuxolimab in advanced cancers. Context from the whole study: Ivuxolimab, which targeted the costimulatory receptor OX40 (CD134), was an agonistic, fully human IgG2 monoclonal antibody. Of the 50 or so patients in dose escalation, about 19 had hepatocellular carcinoma, roughly 15 had melanoma, 9 had renal cell carcinoma and 9 had head and neck cancer. A male proportion of around 80% and a mean age of about 60 years, ranging from roughly 23 to 90, were recorded for the dose-escalation cohort. Prior anti-PD-1, anti-PD-L1 or anti-CTLA-4 therapy was permitted, and 30% to 50% of dose-escalation patients had received checkpoint inhibitors. The paper covers the monotherapy dose-escalation part of the phase I ivuxolimab trial, which included N ≈ 57 patients. Peripheral TCRbeta sequencing aimed to test whether ivuxolimab altered TCR sequence diversity and caused clonal T-cell expansion. Partial responses occurred in three dose-escalation patients: two with cutaneous melanoma and one with hepatocellular carcinoma. Intravenous ivuxolimab was administered to patients every 2 weeks at six dose levels: 0.01, 0.1, 0.3, 1.5, 3 and 10 mg/kg. Results and caveats for the whole study, not just this receptor: The antigen specificity of the clonally expanded peripheral T cells was not determined. Clonal expansion of both CD4+ and CD8+ blood T cells was observed from baseline to week 6 at doses 0.1 to 3.0 mg/kg. After ivuxolimab, CD8+ T cells had more expanded clones than CD4+ T cells on average. Low levels of normalized T-cell clonal expansion were also seen in some patients who did not respond. In the 0.1-3.0 mg/kg groups, partial responders had among the lowest normalized peripheral clonal expansion, particularly in CD8+ T cells.

The trial excluded patients who had a history of autoimmune disease or were on systemic immunosuppression. Peripheral blood for TCR sequencing was collected from all dose cohorts at baseline, on cycle 4 day 1, and on cycle 7 day 1. The samples were taken from a phase I, first-in-human, multicenter, open-label dose-escalation trial of ivuxolimab. Adults with locally advanced or metastatic melanoma, renal cell carcinoma, hepatocellular carcinoma or head and neck squamous cell carcinoma were enrolled in the trial. Before TCR sequencing, CD4+ and CD8+ T cells were separately sorted from peripheral blood. This clone was counted a few times. Which antigen it targets is not known. The sample holds no much larger clone one base away, and base qualities are not on file. V drops 6 bases and J drops 9 bases, leaving 21 bases in between. Spanning cysteine to phenylalanine, the CDR3 consists of 14 amino acids. The sequence is cut down to CDR3 DNA, 42 bases in frame from base 1. CDR1 is given as PRHDT and CDR2 as FYEKMQ, both from the germline V gene (reference sequence).

Genomic DNA was extracted from sorted cells for sequencing of the TCRbeta CDR3 region. The immunoSEQ Assay was used to sequence the TCRbeta CDR3 regions. Imported from immuneACCESS, the table was reduced by TCRdb to in-frame sequences with V and J called. These copies leave out some clones; in studies compared against another copy, an unresolved V gene accounts for under half, and the cause of the remainder is not known. Counted in this sample were some 50,000 clones; approximately 89% of them appeared once. The ten largest clonotypes hold around 11% of the sample. The clonotype was recovered from an adult with an advanced solid tumor such as melanoma, head and neck, liver or kidney cancer. The sequence joins TRBV13 to TRBJ2-7, with a weak D call of TRBD2 (5 bases match). Source: CD4+ or CD8+ T cells sorted from blood, taken in a trial of the OX40 agonist ivuxolimab. The DNA sequence reads TGTGCCAGCAGTGAAGCGAGGGCGTCTCCTGGGCAGTACTTC. Protein translation: CASSEARASPGQYF. The CDR3 plus the reference TRBV13 and TRBJ2-7 genes for the other parts give the full variable domain: AAGVIQSPRHLIKEKRETATLKCYPIPRHDTVYWYQQGPGQDPQFLISFYEKMQSDKGSIPDRFSAQQFSDYHSELNMSSLELGDSALYFCASSEARASPGQYFGPGTRLTVT.